These 9 T cell receptor beta chains were all obtained from the same sample, sequenced in a study of OX40 agonist ivuxolimab in advanced cancers. The method was immunoSEQ multiplex PCR; TCRdb's version includes in-frame clones alone and lacks a portion of them. The table records about 93,000 clones, 94% of them present only once. The sample in question was CD4+ or CD8+ T cells sorted from blood, obtained in a trial of the OX40 agonist ivuxolimab. All receptors derive from an adult with an advanced solid tumor such as melanoma, head and neck, liver or kidney cancer.

This chain connects TRBV5-1 to TRBJ2-7; TRBD2 aligns across 7 bases. Trimming cost V 6 bases and J 3 bases; bases outside gene matches: 12. The germline V gene has CDR1 SGHRS and CDR2 YFSETQ. CDR3 length: 15 residues. The CDR3 nucleotides read TGCGCCAGCACGAATCTGACGGGGGGAAACTACGAGCAGTACTTC. Its translation: CASTNLTGGNYEQYF.

This clone came up once. This chain uses TRBV7-8 with TRBJ1-5; 7 positions agree with TRBD1. Germline trimming cut 5 bases from V and 3 bases from J; bases unmatched to any gene: 7. The CDR3 is 15 amino acids. The germline CDR1 and CDR2 sequences are SGHVS and FQNEAQ. The CDR3 region is CASSQGTALNQPQHF. DNA of the CDR3: TGTGCCAGCAGCCAGGGGACAGCACTCAATCAGCCCCAGCATTTT.

The rearrangement joins TRBV15 to TRBJ2-5, with 7 bases lining up with TRBD1. The V segment lost 7 bases and the J segment 5 bases; nucleotides outside the gene matches: 13. This CDR3 spans 15 amino acids. Germline values: CDR1 LNHNV, CDR2 YYDKDF (reference sequence). The CDR3 loop reads CATNDRASLRETQYF. CDR3 DNA sequence: TGTGCCACCAACGACAGGGCATCCCTCCGGGAGACCCAGTACTTC.

The gene calls are TRBV5-1 and TRBJ1-2; D is perhaps TRBD1 (5 bases). CDR1 SGHRS and CDR2 YFSETQ come from the germline V gene. V was pared by 2 bases and J by 2 bases, with 22 bases between. The CDR3 sequence is 18 residues long. DNA for the CDR3: TGCGCCAGCAGCTTAAGCCGTCTGGCGGTTCAGGGAAACTATGGCTACACCTTC. It encodes CASSLSRLAVQGNYGYTF.

The chain employs TRBV5-8 and TRBJ2-7; perhaps TRBD2 as D (5 bases). The V and J ends lost 3 bases and 12 bases respectively, with 13 bases between them. The CDR3 extends over 11 amino acids. CDR1 and CDR2 (germline): SGHTS, YDEGEE. The CDR3 spells CASSSDGILYF. CDR3 in DNA: TGTGCCAGCAGCTCTGACGGGATTCTGTACTTC.

This chain joins TRBV7-9 and TRBJ2-7; D not certain. CDR1 and CDR2 from the germline V gene are SEHNR and FQNEAQ (reference sequence). V was shortened by 4 bases and J by 3 bases, with 4 bases between the two germline ends. The CDR3 is made up of 11 amino acids. CDR3 in DNA: TGTGCCAGCAGCTCAGACTACGAGCAGTACTTC. Translated, it gives CASSSDYEQYF.

The chain is built from TRBV27 and TRBJ2-3; D unresolved. The length of the CDR3 is 14 residues. The germline gives CDR1 MNHEY, CDR2 SMNVEV (reference sequence). Trimming cost V 2 bases and J 1 base, with 7 bases left between them. CDR3: CASSLGVGTDTQYF. The CDR3 coding sequence is TGTGCCAGCAGTTTAGGAGTGGGCACAGATACGCAGTATTTT.

This sequence joins TRBV6-1 and TRBJ1-1; TRBD1 agrees at 7 bases. Trimming took 11 bases from V and 5 from J; bases not matched to a gene: 11. This CDR3 is 13 amino acids long. Germline V gene data show CDR1 as MNHNS and CDR2 as SASEGT. The DNA for the CDR3 is TGTGCCGCCTTCACAGGGGCGGGAACTGAAGCTTTCTTT. Its translation is CAAFTGAGTEAFF.

The chain carries TRBV5-5 and TRBJ1-1; a weak D match, TRBD1 (6 bases). This CDR3 is 14 amino acids long. Germline assignment: CDR1 SGHKS and CDR2 YYEKEE (reference sequence). Trimming left V 1 base short and J 6 bases short, with 13 bases between. CDR3 sequence reads: CASSLKGGQPEAFF. DNA of the CDR3: TGTGCCAGCAGCTTGAAAGGGGGGCAGCCTGAAGCTTTCTTT.